This T cell receptor beta chain was sequenced during a study of spatial heterogeneity in lung cancer. Background on the study: Alpha-chain sequences were consistently detected in smaller numbers than beta-chain sequences. Strong correlation linked TCR transcript counts in tumor regions to a T cell module score derived from matched bulk RNA-seq.

Time point: sample taken at primary tumor resection. MiXCR was run by TCRdb on the 5' RACE reads, yielding one entry per CDR3 protein. The table lists 8,500 to 10,000 distinct CDR3 sequences, about 3% of them singletons. The CDR3 is 18 residues long. Germline CDR1 WSHSY, CDR2 SAAADI. Between the trimmed V and J ends, which lost 7 bases and 7 bases, there was a span of 28 bases. General study points: Tumors with more nonsynonymous mutations had more expanded intratumoral alpha and beta TCRs.

This clonotype was counted ten times or more. Its specificity is not known. The TCR comes from a male donor with early-stage non-small cell lung cancer. V and J are TRBV10-2 and TRBJ2-2, with D maybe TRBD2 (6 bases). This specimen was lung tumor tissue, taken at surgery. The CDR3 is CASTGAGRGLNFLGELFF. For the CDR3, the DNA is TGCGCCAGCACGGGTGCGGGGAGAGGGTTGAACTTCCTCGGGGAGCTGTTTTTT.